One sample yielded the 26 T cell receptor beta chains listed below, sequenced in a study of blood T cell repertoires in COVID-19. The repertoire was sequenced with immunoSEQ multiplex PCR; TCRdb's copy has only in-frame clones and lacks some. The table records 250,000 or so clones, approximately 80% of them present only once. Sequenced sample: peripheral blood. The receptors originated from a man aged 60 to 75 with acute or convalescent COVID-19.

The rearrangement links TRBV6-1 to TRBJ2-3, with 7 bases matching TRBD2. The CDR3 length is 16 residues. V dropped 3 bases and J dropped 0; count of bases not matched to a gene: 6. CDR1 is MNHNS and CDR2 is SASEGT in the germline V gene. The CDR3 is CASSEGFSGSTDTQYF. The DNA for the CDR3 is TGTGCCAGCAGTGAGGGGTTTAGCGGGAGCACAGATACGCAGTATTTT.

This chain joins TRBV6-2 or TRBV6-3 and TRBJ1-2; 10 bases line up with TRBD1. Germline V gene lookup returns CDR1 MNHEY and CDR2 SVGEGT. V was pared by 5 bases and J by 4 bases, with 7 bases of the junction left unmatched. The CDR3 is 15 amino acids. This CDR3 reads CASSTSRTGGYGYTF. The CDR3 nucleotides read TGTGCCAGCAGTACAAGCCGGACAGGGGGCTATGGCTACACCTTC.

The rearrangement links TRBV7-2 to TRBJ1-2; weak D call: TRBD1 (6 bases). Looked up from germline, CDR1 is SGHTA and CDR2 is FQGNSA. The ends were cut back, 3 bases at V and 6 bases at J, with 14 bases in the middle. This CDR3 comprises 14 residues. The DNA of the CDR3 is TGTGCCAGCAGCTTCGCCCGGGGGGGCCATGGCTACACCTTC. It yields the protein CASSFARGGHGYTF.

This clone appeared a few times. The chain is built from TRBV6-5 and TRBJ2-7; D is undetermined. Germline lookup yields CDR1 MNHEY and CDR2 SVGAGI. V dropped 5 bases and J dropped 0 bases, with 11 bases sitting between them. The CDR3 is made up of 14 amino acids. The CDR3 DNA sequence: TGTGCCAGCAGTAAAACCCTGGCCTCCTACGAGCAGTACTTC. Its protein product is CASSKTLASYEQYF.

The V gene is TRBV21-1, the J gene TRBJ1-4; the DNA was not compared with TRBD1, the D call given in the table. TRBV21-1 is annotated as a pseudogene. This CDR3 comprises 15 residues. The DNA for the CDR3 is TGTGCCAGCAGCAAGCCCGACAGGGTCCAAGAAAAACTGTTTTTT. It yields the protein CASSKPDRVQEKLFF.

This sequence joins TRBV6-1 and TRBJ1-6; TRBD1 aligns across 9 bases. Germline lookup yields CDR1 MNHNS and CDR2 SASEGT. The CDR3 length is 18 residues. The V gene end was trimmed by 4 bases and the J gene end by 0 bases; junction bases not matched to a gene: 7. Written as DNA, the CDR3 is TGTGCCAGCAGTGCCTGGACAGGGGTCAGCTCCTATAATTCACCCCTCCACTTT. Its translation is CASSAWTGVSSYNSPLHF.

This rearrangement joins TRBV29-1 to TRBJ2-1; possible D gene TRBD1, 6 bases. Germline CDR1 is SQVTM and CDR2 is ANQGSEA. Trimming removed 6 bases at V and 6 bases at J, with 12 bases between. The CDR3 sequence is 12 residues long. The CDR3 DNA reads as TGCAGCGTAGATGGACAGAGCAATGAGCAGTTCTTC. Its translation is CSVDGQSNEQFF.

V usage is TRBV7-9 and J usage is TRBJ1-2, with D unresolved. The length of the CDR3 is 17 residues. Per the germline V gene, CDR1 is SEHNR and CDR2 is FQNEAQ (reference sequence). V shed 7 bases and J shed 6 bases, with 27 bases lying between them. In DNA, the CDR3 is TGTGCCAGCACAGTCGATGAGGGAGGGTCCGGGCTCGATGGCTACACCTTC. This codes for CASTVDEGGSGLDGYTF.

The count of this clone is one. The chain uses TRBV6-1 and TRBJ1-1, with unresolved D. CDR3 size: 14 residues. Trimming pared 6 bases from V and 8 bases from J, leaving 19 bases between. Germline V CDR1 and CDR2: MNHNS, SASEGT. CDR3 protein: CASRPTGLGKEAFF. The CDR3 DNA reads TGTGCCAGCAGACCCACCGGACTGGGGAAGGAAGCTTTCTTT.

The V call is TRBV2, the J call TRBJ2-2; D is possibly TRBD2 (6 bases). The CDR3 runs to 14 residues. The V and J ends lost 7 bases and 3 bases respectively, with 12 bases between them. Germline V gene data show CDR1 as SNHLY and CDR2 as FYNNEI. CDR3 sequence: CASITGEYTGELFF. The CDR3 DNA sequence: TGTGCCAGCATAACGGGGGAGTACACCGGGGAGCTGTTTTTT.

The chain has TRBV29-1 and TRBJ2-5; maybe TRBD2 (7 bases). V was shortened by 2 bases and J by 4 bases, with 17 bases between the two germline ends. CDR1 SQVTM and CDR2 ANQGSEA come from the germline V gene. There are 15 residues in the CDR3. The CDR3 spells CSVELWQGGGETQYF. The CDR3 coding sequence is TGCAGCGTTGAACTTTGGCAGGGAGGGGGAGAGACCCAGTACTTC.

This clone was counted a few times. This chain's CDR3 is CASSQSAGPGELFF. The CDR3 DNA follows: TGTGCCAGCAGCCAATCGGCAGGTCCCGGGGAGCTGTTTTTT. This chain connects TRBV16 to TRBJ2-2; the D is unclear. V was trimmed by 0 bases and J by 6 bases, leaving 8 bases between them. In germline, CDR1 is KGHSY, CDR2 FQNENV. The CDR3 contains 14 residues.

The rearrangement links TRBV21-1 to TRBJ2-3; no check of the table's D call, TRBD2, against the DNA was made. TRBV21-1 is a pseudogene locus. CDR3 length equals 21 residues. The CDR3 coding sequence is TGTGCCAGCAGCAACAGTAGGTCTTCCCCCACTAGCGCGAAAAGCACAGATACGCAGTATTTT. As protein: CASSNSRSSPTSAKSTDTQYF.

The V gene is TRBV5-1, the J gene TRBJ1-1, with 9 bases fitting TRBD1. J gave up 2 bases and V 4 bases, and 9 bases lay outside the gene matches. This CDR3 is 16 amino acids long. Germline assignment: CDR1 SGHRS and CDR2 YFSETQ. CDR3 sequence: CASSADRGGYNTEAFF. The CDR3 DNA is TGCGCCAGCAGCGCGGACAGGGGCGGCTATAACACTGAAGCTTTCTTT.

This clone was seen only once. The chain combines TRBV6-5 with TRBJ2-7; no clear D. V was trimmed by 9 bases and J by 2 bases, leaving 11 bases between them. CDR1 and CDR2 from the germline V gene are MNHEY and SVGAGI. The CDR3 sequence is 12 residues long. CDR3 DNA: TGTGCCAGTGTACAGCCGCCCTACGAGCAGTACTTC. Its protein is CASVQPPYEQYF.

The V and J genes are TRBV5-4 and TRBJ2-1, with D tentatively TRBD1 (6 bases). This CDR3 comprises 15 residues. Germline-derived CDR1 and CDR2 are SGHNT and YYREEE (reference sequence). V was pared by 4 bases and J by 2 bases, with 13 bases between. The CDR3 reads CASSVTGSPYNEQFF. CDR3 in DNA: TGTGCCAGCAGCGTGACAGGTTCCCCCTACAATGAGCAGTTCTTC.

This chain uses TRBV6-2 or TRBV6-3 with TRBJ1-5; D might be TRBD1 (5 bases). Germline V CDR1 and CDR2: MNHEY, SVGEGT. Trimming shortened V by 4 bases and J by 6 bases, and 16 bases separated the two germline ends. The CDR3 runs to 15 residues. The CDR3 spells CASSWQGDRGQPQHF. In nucleotides, the CDR3 is TGTGCCAGCAGTTGGCAAGGGGATAGGGGTCAGCCCCAGCATTTT.

The chain employs TRBV28 and TRBJ2-3; 8 nucleotides agree with TRBD1. Per germline, CDR1 MDHEN and CDR2 SYDVKM. This CDR3 has 15 amino acids. Losses at the gene ends were 7 bases for V and 1 base for J; bases not matched to a gene: 7. CDR3 bases: TGTGCCAGCACCAACAAGGGACAGGGCACAGATACGCAGTATTTT. It is translated as CASTNKGQGTDTQYF.

The rearrangement uses TRBV10-3 and TRBJ2-5, with D possibly matching TRBD2 (5 bases). Germline V lookup: CDR1 ENHRY, CDR2 SYGVKD. This CDR3 is 13 amino acids long. V gave up 10 bases and J gave up 3 bases, with 15 bases separating them. The CDR3 loop reads CATSGGLEETQYF. The CDR3 DNA sequence: TGTGCCACCTCTGGCGGGCTTGAAGAGACCCAGTACTTC.

This clone was seen a single time. The J gene is TRBJ2-7, the V gene TRBV7-9; D is perhaps TRBD1 (6 bases). The CDR3 length is 17 residues. Germline V gives CDR1 SEHNR, CDR2 FQNEAQ (reference sequence). V dropped 2 bases and J dropped 3 bases, with 20 bases sitting between them. CDR3 in amino acids: CASSLPKTGRPIYEQYF. DNA for the CDR3: TGTGCCAGCAGCTTACCAAAGACAGGACGACCCATCTACGAGCAGTACTTC.

This clone was recorded once. The chain recombines TRBV7-9 with TRBJ1-1; D call uncertain. The CDR3 contains 15 residues. Germline CDR1 is SEHNR and CDR2 is FQNEAQ (reference sequence). Trimming cost V 5 bases and J 1 base, with 14 bases left between them. The CDR3 bases are TGTGCCAGCAGCCCTGCCGCAAGAGCGAACACTGAAGCTTTCTTT. Translation gives CASSPAARANTEAFF.

This rearrangement joins TRBV2 to TRBJ2-1; 11 nucleotides match TRBD2. This CDR3 has 17 residues. Germline-derived CDR1 and CDR2 are SNHLY and FYNNEI. V shed 7 bases, J shed 6 bases, and the junction held 14 bases outside the gene matches. The CDR3 loop reads CASNQLNSGGASNEQFF. The CDR3 DNA follows: TGTGCCAGCAACCAGTTGAATAGCGGGGGGGCCAGCAATGAGCAGTTCTTC. The full variable domain, completed using reference TRBV2 and TRBJ2-1, is EPEVTQTPSHQVTQMGQEVILRCVPISNHLYFYWYRQILGQKVEFLVSFYNNEISEKSEIFDDQFSVERPDGSNFTLKIRSTKLEDSAMYFCASNQLNSGGASNEQFFGPGTRLTVL.

The rearrangement links TRBV18 to TRBJ2-5; 10 bases align to TRBD1. Unmatched junction bases numbered 4, after V lost 5 bases and J lost 4 bases. The V gene's germline CDR1 is KGHSH and CDR2 LQKENI. The CDR3 sequence is 14 residues long. This CDR3 reads CASSSGQGGETQYF. The DNA of the CDR3 is TGTGCCAGCTCATCAGGACAGGGGGGAGAGACCCAGTACTTC.

V usage is TRBV29-1 and J usage is TRBJ1-2; D call uncertain. CDR1 and CDR2 (germline): SQVTM, ANQGSEA. This CDR3 contains 13 residues. The V end lost 4 bases, the J end lost 4 bases, and 13 bases lay between the germline ends. The CDR3 protein is CSVVPSEPYGYTF. The CDR3 nucleotides read TGCAGCGTTGTACCCTCGGAGCCCTATGGCTACACCTTC.

The chain carries TRBV7-9 and TRBJ2-3; possibly TRBD2 for D (5 bases). V lost 2 bases and J 2 bases, leaving 11 bases between the germline ends. The germline V gene has CDR1 SEHNR and CDR2 FQNEAQ (reference sequence). The length of the CDR3 is 15 residues. The CDR3 sequence: CASSLLASLTDTQYF. As DNA, the CDR3 is TGTGCCAGCAGCTTACTAGCTTCACTCACAGATACGCAGTATTTT.

The CDR3: CASTIWGQFSGNTIYF. The DNA of the CDR3 is TGTGCCAGCACGATCTGGGGACAATTCTCTGGAAACACCATATATTTT. The chain uses TRBV21-1 and TRBJ1-3; the table gives TRBD1 as D, unverified against the DNA. TRBV21-1 is described as a pseudogene. The CDR3 loop spans 16 amino acids.